The following is a T cell receptor (beta chain) sequence with its context. The J segment lost 0 bases and the V segment lost 5 bases, leaving 2 bases of the junction unmatched. The CDR3 loop spans 15 amino acids. Looked up from germline, CDR1 is SGHTA and CDR2 is FQGNSA. This sample was included in a study of blood T cell repertoires in COVID-19. Overall study: Acute-phase and convalescent COVID-19 samples originated in the United States, Italy and Spain.

This table comes from immunoSEQ multiplex PCR, and its TCRdb copy is limited to in-frame clones, with some not included. The repertoire holds around 190,000 clones, with 86% as singletons. This chain links TRBV7-2 with TRBJ2-2; 8 bases align to TRBD1. The sample taken for sequencing was peripheral blood. This TCR was recovered from a man aged 45-60 years with active or convalescent COVID-19. The CDR3 sequence: CASSVDRANTGELFF. In DNA form, the CDR3 reads TGTGCCAGCAGCGTGGACAGGGCGAACACCGGGGAGCTGTTTTTT.